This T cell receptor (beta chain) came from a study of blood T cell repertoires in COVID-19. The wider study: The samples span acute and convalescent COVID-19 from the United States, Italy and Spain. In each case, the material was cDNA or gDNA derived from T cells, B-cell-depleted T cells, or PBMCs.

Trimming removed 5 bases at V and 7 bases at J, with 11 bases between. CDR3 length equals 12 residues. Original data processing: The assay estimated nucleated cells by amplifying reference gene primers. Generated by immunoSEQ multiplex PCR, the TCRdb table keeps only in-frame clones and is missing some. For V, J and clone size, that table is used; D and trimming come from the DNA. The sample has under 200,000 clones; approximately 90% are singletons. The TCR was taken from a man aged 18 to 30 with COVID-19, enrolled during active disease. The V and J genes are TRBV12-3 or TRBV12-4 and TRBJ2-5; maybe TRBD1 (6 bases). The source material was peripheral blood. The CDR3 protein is CASSRDNPTQYF. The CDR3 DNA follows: TGTGCCAGCAGTCGGGACAACCCGACCCAGTACTTC.